One sample yielded the 9 T cell receptor beta chains listed below, sequenced in a study of shared clonotypes between healthy human individuals. CD45RO-negative, CCR7-positively selected cells formed the naive CD8 fraction, excluding terminally differentiated effector memory CD45RA+ cells. Sequenced by immunoSEQ multiplex PCR; TCRdb stores in-frame clones only, minus some. The data contain 1.5 million to 2.5 million clones, 85% to 95% of them singletons. The sample was naive CD8+ T cells sorted from blood. Every receptor here comes from a man aged 18 to 29 in good health.

The gene calls are TRBV6-1 and TRBJ2-3, with TRBD1 matching 9 bases. Germline V gene sequence: CDR1 MNHNS, CDR2 SASEGT. V lost 2 bases and J lost 3; bases outside the gene matches: 6. This CDR3 contains 16 residues. CDR3 sequence reads: CASSESLTGGTDTQYF. Written as DNA, the CDR3 is TGTGCCAGCAGTGAAAGTTTGACAGGGGGAACAGATACGCAGTATTTT.

This chain links TRBV5-5 with TRBJ1-2, with D possibly TRBD1 on 5 matching bases. The V gene's germline CDR1 is SGHKS and CDR2 YYEKEE (reference sequence). Between the trimmed V and J ends, which lost 0 bases and 3 bases, there was a span of 15 bases. This CDR3 has 16 residues. As DNA, the CDR3 is TGTGCCAGCAGCTTGGTAATTGGCAGGGATGACTATGGCTACACCTTC. Its translation is CASSLVIGRDDYGYTF.

The J gene is TRBJ2-4, the V gene TRBV4-1; the D is unclear. The germline gives CDR1 MGHRA, CDR2 YSYEKL. V dropped 1 base and J dropped 7 bases, with 8 bases sitting between them. The CDR3 runs to 13 residues. The DNA of the CDR3 is TGCGCCAGCAGCCAAGGTGGGGTGAACATTCAGTACTTC. This sequence encodes CASSQGGVNIQYF.

V and J are TRBV29-1 and TRBJ2-3, with 9 nucleotides matching TRBD1. Germline V CDR1 and CDR2: SQVTM, ANQGSEA. Trimming at V came to 6 bases and at J to 2 bases, leaving 6 bases not matched to a gene. This CDR3 region has 14 residues. The CDR3, as DNA: TGCAGCGTCACGACAGGGGGACACACAGATACGCAGTATTTT. This gives the protein CSVTTGGHTDTQYF.

Turning to this clone: Other DNA sequences within the sample encode an identical CDR3. This rearrangement joins TRBV4-1 to TRBJ2-5; no clear D. CDR3 length equals 13 residues. V lost 1 base, J lost 3 bases, and 6 bases lay in between. The germline gives CDR1 MGHRA, CDR2 YSYEKL. In DNA, the CDR3 is TGCGCCAGCAGCCAAGTGGTAGAAGAGACCCAGTACTTC. It is translated as CASSQVVEETQYF.

The V and J genes are TRBV30 and TRBJ1-2; 10 bases align to TRBD1. Germline trimming cut 2 bases from V and 6 bases from J; bases unmatched to any gene: 6. The length of the CDR3 is 14 residues. From germline, CDR1 is GTSNPN and CDR2 SVGIG (reference sequence). For the CDR3, the DNA is TGTGCCTGGAGTCACGCCGGGACAGGGGATGGCTACACCTTC. It is translated as CAWSHAGTGDGYTF.

The chain carries TRBV13 and TRBJ1-6, with D tentatively TRBD1 (6 bases). The CDR3 is made up of 14 amino acids. The V end lost 4 bases, the J end lost 7 bases, and 11 bases lay between the germline ends. Germline-derived CDR1 and CDR2 are PRHDT and FYEKMQ (reference sequence). The CDR3 DNA reads as TGTGCCAGCAGCTCGGACAGAACCAATTCACCCCTCCACTTT. This encodes CASSSDRTNSPLHF.

This clone was observed a single time. This chain joins TRBV7-9 and TRBJ1-4; 10 positions match TRBD1. The CDR3 sequence is 17 residues long. Germline V gene sequence: CDR1 SEHNR, CDR2 FQNEAQ (reference sequence). J lost 5 bases, V lost 1 base, and 7 bases had no gene match. CDR3 region: CASSLVGTGDGNEKLFF. DNA for the CDR3: TGTGCCAGCAGCTTAGTGGGGACAGGGGACGGGAATGAAAAACTGTTTTTT.

The chain recombines TRBV28 with TRBJ1-2; D might be TRBD1 (6 bases). Looked up from germline, CDR1 is MDHEN and CDR2 is SYDVKM. The CDR3 is made up of 14 amino acids. Trimming left V 3 bases short and J 4 bases short, with 12 bases between. The CDR3 bases are TGTGCCAGCAGTTTTACAGGACAGCCCTATGGCTACACCTTC. Protein product: CASSFTGQPYGYTF.